The entry below describes one T cell receptor beta chain. The germline V and J ends were trimmed by 5 bases and 2 bases, with 12 bases remaining between them. This CDR3 region has 14 residues. Germline V gene lookup returns CDR1 SEHNR and CDR2 FQNEAQ (reference sequence). These data are taken from a study of cytomegalovirus exposure and HLA in healthy donors. Both 60 Vbeta primers and 13 Jbeta primers went into the PCR. Some clones are missing from TCRdb's copy, which holds only in-frame ones; the method was immunoSEQ multiplex PCR. The sample has under 200,000 clones, more than 75% seen once. The chain uses TRBV7-9 and TRBJ1-2, with D perhaps matching TRBD1 (6 bases). The TCR sequence derives from a girl aged 10-17 years in good health and CMV-seropositive. Sequencing was done on a sample of PBMCs. The chain's CDR3 is CASSNRVGNYGYTF. The CDR3 nucleotides are TGTGCCAGCAGCAACAGGGTTGGGAACTATGGCTACACCTTC.